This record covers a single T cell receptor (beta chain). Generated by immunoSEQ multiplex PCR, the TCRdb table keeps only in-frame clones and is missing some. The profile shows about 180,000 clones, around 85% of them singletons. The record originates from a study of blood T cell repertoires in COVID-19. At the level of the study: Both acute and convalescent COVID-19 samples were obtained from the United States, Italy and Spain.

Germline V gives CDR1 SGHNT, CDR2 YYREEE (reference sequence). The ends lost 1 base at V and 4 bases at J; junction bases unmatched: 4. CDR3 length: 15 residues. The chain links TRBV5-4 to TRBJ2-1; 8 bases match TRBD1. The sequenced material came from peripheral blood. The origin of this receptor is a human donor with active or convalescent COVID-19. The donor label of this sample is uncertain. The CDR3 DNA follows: TGTGCCAGCAGCTTGAGCCAGGGGGCGTACAATGAGCAGTTCTTC. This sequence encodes CASSLSQGAYNEQFF.